This entry lists 27 T cell receptor beta chains sequenced from one sample in a study of technical replicates of blood from a few donors. Assay: immunoSEQ multiplex PCR; the TCRdb copy retains only in-frame clones and omits some. This table holds over 90,000 clones, about 95% found once. Sequenced: T cells isolated from PBMCs. All receptors come from a human donor in good health.

V is TRBV5-1 and J is TRBJ1-4; D perhaps matches TRBD1 (5 bases). V gave up 5 bases and J gave up 4 bases, with 12 bases separating them. This CDR3 spans 14 amino acids. Germline CDR1 reads SGHRS; CDR2 reads YFSETQ. The CDR3 reads CASSEGASNEKLFF. CDR3 sequence (DNA): TGCGCCAGCAGTGAAGGGGCGAGTAATGAAAAACTGTTTTTT.

This sequence joins TRBV5-1 and TRBJ2-1; possible D gene TRBD1, 5 bases. The CDR3 length is 16 residues. Germline V CDR1 and CDR2: SGHRS, YFSETQ. V was trimmed by 3 bases and J by 2 bases, leaving 15 bases between them. The CDR3 nucleotides are TGCGCCAGCAGCTCATTAGGGGCAGGTACCTACAATGAGCAGTTCTTC. Translation: CASSSLGAGTYNEQFF.

This chain links TRBV7-9 with TRBJ2-5, with TRBD1 matching 10 bases. Trimming removed 3 bases from V and 3 bases from J; junction bases left unmatched: 1. CDR1 is SEHNR and CDR2 is FQNEAQ in the germline V gene (reference sequence). The CDR3 has 14 amino acids. CDR3 DNA sequence: TGTGCCAGCAGCTTGGACAGGGGGGAAGAGACCCAGTACTTC. Translating gives CASSLDRGEETQYF.

This rearrangement joins TRBV5-6 to TRBJ1-4; possibly TRBD1 for D (6 bases). CDR3 length: 14 amino acids. V lost 4 bases to trimming and J lost 8 bases, with 15 bases between them. CDR1 SGHDT and CDR2 YYEEEE come from the germline V gene. CDR3 protein: CASSPGAPGEKLFF. The DNA of the CDR3 is TGTGCCAGCAGCCCAGGGGCCCCCGGGGAAAAACTGTTTTTT.

The CDR3, as DNA: TGTGCCAGCAGCCCGAACCGGGACAGCCTTATGGATACGCAGTATTTT. Its translation: CASSPNRDSLMDTQYF. The chain recombines TRBV11-2 with TRBJ2-3; 7 nucleotides match TRBD1. This CDR3 has 16 residues. The germline CDR1 and CDR2 sequences are SGHAT and FQNNGV. Trimming removed 5 bases from V and 6 bases from J; junction bases left unmatched: 14.

The rearrangement links TRBV28 to TRBJ1-2; TRBD1 matches at 9 bases. Germline loops: CDR1 MDHEN, CDR2 SYDVKM. This CDR3 region has 17 residues. Trimming cost V 2 bases and J 3 bases; bases outside gene matches: 10. CDR3 nucleotides: TGTGCCAGCAGTTTAACCATTTCGGGGACAGGGCACTATGGCTACACCTTC. Translating it yields CASSLTISGTGHYGYTF.

CDR3 protein: CASSAGLAGKKYF. The CDR3 DNA reads TGTGCCAGCAGCGCGGGACTAGCGGGGAAAAAGTACTTC. This chain joins TRBV11-2 and TRBJ2-7; 13 bases are shared with TRBD2. Unmatched junction bases numbered 6, after V lost 5 bases and J lost 11 bases. Germline CDR1 reads SGHAT; CDR2 reads FQNNGV. CDR3 length equals 13 residues.

Turning to this clone: The sample holds other DNA sequences that translate to the same CDR3. The gene calls are TRBV5-1 and TRBJ1-2; 7 nucleotides align to TRBD1. CDR1 and CDR2 from the germline V gene are SGHRS and YFSETQ. V shed 4 bases and J 0 bases; nucleotides not matched to a gene: 3. The CDR3 runs 14 residues. The CDR3 region is CASSLQGTNYGYTF. Here the CDR3 DNA reads TGCGCCAGCAGCCTACAGGGGACTAACTATGGCTACACCTTC.

The chain employs TRBV5-5 and TRBJ1-3; weak D call: TRBD1 (6 bases). V was shortened by 1 base and J by 1 base, with 15 bases between the two germline ends. The germline gives CDR1 SGHKS, CDR2 YYEKEE (reference sequence). The CDR3 loop spans 17 amino acids. The CDR3 loop reads CASSLIKTGSSGNTIYF. As DNA, the CDR3 is TGTGCCAGCAGCTTGATAAAAACAGGGTCATCTGGAAACACCATATATTTT. The whole variable domain, remainder taken from reference TRBV5-5 and TRBJ1-3, is DAGVTQSPTHLIKTRGQQVTLRCSPISGHKSVSWYQQVLGQGPQFIFQYYEKEERGRGNFPDRFSARQFPNYSSELNVNALLLGDSALYLCASSLIKTGSSGNTIYFGEGSWLTVV.

Only one count was recorded for this clone. CDR3 coding DNA: TGTGCCAGCTCACCACCCTCTAGCGGGAGCAATGAGCAGTTCTTC. Translation: CASSPPSSGSNEQFF. V gene TRBV18 combines with J gene TRBJ2-1, with TRBD2 identical over 10 bases. The CDR3 extends over 15 amino acids. V shed 0 bases and J 6 bases; nucleotides not matched to a gene: 2. Germline CDR1 reads KGHSH; CDR2 reads LQKENI.

The V call is TRBV15, the J call TRBJ2-7; 8 bases map to TRBD2. Germline V gives CDR1 LNHNV, CDR2 YYDKDF (reference sequence). Trimming removed 5 bases from V and 1 base from J; junction bases left unmatched: 10. The CDR3 sequence is 16 residues long. CDR3 nucleotide sequence: TGTGCCACCAGCCCCACAGGGACTAGGGGGTCCTACGAGCAGTACTTC. Encoded protein: CATSPTGTRGSYEQYF.

The genes are TRBV4-2 and TRBJ2-7, with a possible D match to TRBD1 (6 bases). Germline assignment: CDR1 LGHNA and CDR2 YNFKEQ. This CDR3 has 17 residues. Trimming removed 1 base at V and 1 base at J, with 17 bases between. CDR3 sequence: CASSQAPMGQGSYEQYF. The CDR3 DNA reads as TGTGCCAGCAGCCAAGCCCCGATGGGTCAGGGGTCCTACGAGCAGTACTTC.

In its sample, this clone was seen a few times. CDR3 protein: CASMLAGGPYEQYF. The CDR3 nucleotides read TGTGCCAGCATGCTAGCGGGGGGGCCCTACGAGCAGTACTTC. The chain combines TRBV27 with TRBJ2-7; 12 bases agree with TRBD2. There are 14 residues in the CDR3. The germline V gene encodes CDR1 MNHEY and CDR2 SMNVEV (reference sequence). The J segment lost 2 bases and the V segment lost 7 bases, leaving 3 bases of the junction unmatched.

The rearrangement uses TRBV18 and TRBJ1-1; D possibly corresponds to TRBD1 (6 bases). The CDR3 totals 17 residues. Germline V gene data show CDR1 as KGHSH and CDR2 as LQKENI. Trimming took 3 bases from V and 5 from J, leaving 22 bases between them. The CDR3 DNA sequence: TGTGCCAGCTCACCTCAAGAACTACAGGGCCGCGGGACTGAAGCTTTCTTT. Encoded protein: CASSPQELQGRGTEAFF.

CDR3 amino acids: CASSPIVQRGLYNEQFF. In nucleotides, the CDR3 is TGCGCCAGCAGCCCAATAGTTCAGCGGGGCCTGTACAATGAGCAGTTCTTC. The J gene is TRBJ2-1, the V gene TRBV4-1, with TRBD2 identical over 7 bases. CDR1 and CDR2 (germline): MGHRA, YSYEKL. This CDR3 comprises 17 residues. V lost 4 bases and J lost 4; bases outside the gene matches: 13.

The J gene is TRBJ1-5, the V gene TRBV7-8; 10 bases line up with TRBD1. The J segment lost 6 bases and the V segment lost 5 bases, leaving 13 bases of the junction unmatched. The germline gives CDR1 SGHVS, CDR2 FQNEAQ. This CDR3 is 17 amino acids long. In nucleotides, the CDR3 is TGTGCCAGCAGCGCGACCTTGGACAGGGGGTCGGGTCAGCCCCAGCATTTT. It translates to CASSATLDRGSGQPQHF.

V and J are TRBV9 and TRBJ1-2; D is possibly TRBD1 (5 bases). The CDR3 has 16 residues. Germline assignment: CDR1 SGDLS and CDR2 YYNGEE. The V and J ends lost 0 bases and 6 bases respectively, with 18 bases between them. In DNA, the CDR3 is TGTGCCAGCAGCGTAGATCGGCAGGGTGGGCACAATGGCTACACCTTC. Its translation: CASSVDRQGGHNGYTF.

This chain links TRBV28 with TRBJ2-7; 7 bases agree with TRBD1. J gave up 5 bases and V 2 bases, and 9 bases lay outside the gene matches. There are 15 residues in the CDR3. Germline V gene sequence: CDR1 MDHEN, CDR2 SYDVKM. CDR3 DNA sequence: TGTGCCAGCAGTTTAGGGGCAGGGGGTGGGGACGAGCAGTACTTC. Encoded protein: CASSLGAGGGDEQYF.

V gene TRBV27 combines with J gene TRBJ2-3, with 10 positions matching TRBD2. Per the germline V gene, CDR1 is MNHEY and CDR2 is SMNVEV (reference sequence). Losses at the gene ends were 5 bases for V and 7 bases for J; bases not matched to a gene: 9. The CDR3 has 15 amino acids. CDR3 amino acids: CASSPAGTSENTQYF. Here the CDR3 DNA reads TGTGCCAGCAGTCCCGCCGGGACTAGCGAAAATACGCAGTATTTT.

This chain links TRBV11-3 with TRBJ2-5; 9 bases are shared with TRBD1. Unmatched junction bases numbered 3, after V lost 2 bases and J lost 5 bases. From germline, CDR1 is SGHNT and CDR2 YENEEA. The CDR3 is 14 amino acids. CDR3 sequence (DNA): TGTGCCAGCAGCTTACGGACAGGGGTCGAGACCCAGTACTTC. It encodes CASSLRTGVETQYF. Using reference TRBV11-3 and TRBJ2-5 for the parts outside the CDR3, the full variable domain is EAGVVQSPRYKIIEKKQPVAFWCNPISGHNTLYWYLQNLGQGPELLIRYENEEAVDDSQLPKDRFSAERLKGVDSTLKIQPAELGDSAVYLCASSLRTGVETQYFGPGTRLLVL.

The chain employs TRBV10-1 and TRBJ1-2, with 7 bases identical to TRBD1. The V and J ends lost 5 bases and 8 bases, in that order; junction bases with no gene match: 8. The CDR3 covers 13 residues. Germline CDR1 reads WNHNN; CDR2 reads SYGVQD (reference sequence). CDR3 sequence: CASSPDRAGGYTF. CDR3 nucleotides: TGCGCCAGCAGTCCCGACAGGGCCGGAGGCTACACCTTC.

The chain links TRBV5-1 to TRBJ2-7; TRBD2 might be the D (5 bases). The CDR3 is 13 residues long. Germline V gene lookup returns CDR1 SGHRS and CDR2 YFSETQ. The V end lost 4 bases, the J end lost 6 bases, and 14 bases lay between the germline ends. The CDR3 bases are TGCGCCAGCAGCCCTACTAGTTTTATCGAGCAGTACTTC. The encoded protein is CASSPTSFIEQYF.

The CDR3 loop reads CASSLPPGGNYEQYF. CDR3 DNA: TGTGCCAGCAGCCTACCTCCGGGAGGCAACTACGAGCAGTACTTC. This chain links TRBV7-8 with TRBJ2-7; TRBD2 matches 7 bases. V trimming: 5 bases; J trimming: 3 bases; junction bases outside the gene matches: 10. The CDR3 totals 15 residues. Germline assignment: CDR1 SGHVS and CDR2 FQNEAQ. Using reference TRBV7-8 and TRBJ2-7 for the parts outside the CDR3, the full variable domain is GAGVSQSPRYKVAKRGQDVALRCDPISGHVSLFWYQQALGQGPEFLTYFQNEAQLDKSGLPSDRFFAERPEGSVSTLKIQRTQQEDSAVYLCASSLPPGGNYEQYFGPGTRLTVT.

The V and J genes are TRBV19 and TRBJ1-5; 9 positions agree with TRBD1. Germline V gene data show CDR1 as LNHDA and CDR2 as SQIVND (reference sequence). The trim removed 8 bases at V and 0 bases at J, leaving 8 bases unmatched. The CDR3 is 16 amino acids. The CDR3 protein is CASGEQGARSNQPQHF. Here the CDR3 DNA reads TGTGCCAGTGGGGAACAGGGGGCCCGTAGCAATCAGCCCCAGCATTTT.

The rearrangement joins TRBV13 to TRBJ2-3, with D hard to call. The CDR3 covers 16 residues. Germline values: CDR1 PRHDT, CDR2 FYEKMQ (reference sequence). V gave up 2 bases and J gave up 6 bases, with 18 bases separating them. This CDR3 is CASSLWALLSPDTQYF. The CDR3 coding sequence is TGTGCCAGCAGCTTATGGGCACTGCTATCCCCGGATACGCAGTATTTT.

This clone appeared once. The rearrangement joins TRBV6-1 to TRBJ1-3, with D possibly being TRBD1 (5 bases). The CDR3 consists of 16 residues. The V and J ends lost 1 base and 1 base respectively, with 11 bases between them. In germline, CDR1 is MNHNS, CDR2 SASEGT. CDR3 sequence: CASSEGAGPSGNTIYF. CDR3 nucleotide sequence: TGTGCCAGCAGTGAAGGGGCAGGGCCGTCTGGAAACACCATATATTTT.

The chain combines TRBV5-4 with TRBJ1-4; TRBD1 agrees at 9 bases. The V gene end was trimmed by 2 bases and the J gene end by 7 bases; junction bases not matched to a gene: 6. Germline CDR1 reads SGHNT; CDR2 reads YYREEE (reference sequence). CDR3 size: 15 residues. The CDR3, as DNA: TGTGCCAGCAGCTTTAGGGGACAGGGTGGTGAAAAACTGTTTTTT. Its protein is CASSFRGQGGEKLFF. Variable domain in full (rest from reference TRBV5-4 and TRBJ1-4): ETGVTQSPTHLIKTRGQQVTLRCSSQSGHNTVSWYQQALGQGPQFIFQYYREEENGRGNFPPRFSGLQFPNYSSELNVNALELDDSALYLCASSFRGQGGEKLFFGSGTQLSVL.